Below are 26 T cell receptor beta chains sequenced from a single sample in a study of blood T cell repertoires in COVID-19. Assay used: immunoSEQ multiplex PCR; TCRdb lists only in-frame clones, some missing. The sample lists about 34,000 clones, 80% to 90% occurring once. The sequenced material came from peripheral blood. Receptors were obtained from a man in his fifties or sixties with active COVID-19.

The chain joins TRBV2 to TRBJ2-7; 9 bases are a match to TRBD1. The V segment lost 5 bases and the J segment 1 base; nucleotides outside the gene matches: 3. The CDR3 loop spans 14 amino acids. The germline CDR1 and CDR2 sequences are SNHLY and FYNNEI. This chain's CDR3 is CASSPGTGSYEQYF. In nucleotides, the CDR3 is TGTGCCAGCAGTCCCGGGACAGGGTCCTACGAGCAGTACTTC.

The V call is TRBV5-5, the J call TRBJ1-4; 8 bases are shared with TRBD1. Germline assignment: CDR1 SGHKS and CDR2 YYEKEE (reference sequence). The trim removed 4 bases at V and 6 bases at J, leaving 11 bases unmatched. The CDR3 is 16 residues long. CDR3 region: CASSPDPQGAHEKLFF. CDR3 nucleotide sequence: TGTGCCAGCAGCCCGGACCCCCAGGGGGCTCATGAAAAACTGTTTTTT.

This rearrangement joins TRBV30 to TRBJ1-5; 10 positions agree with TRBD1. J lost 9 bases, V lost 1 base, and 6 bases had no gene match. The CDR3 contains 14 residues. Germline CDR1 reads GTSNPN; CDR2 reads SVGIG (reference sequence). The CDR3 bases are TGTGCCTGGAGTGCAACGACAGGGGGCGCGCCCCAGCATTTT. Translated, it gives CAWSATTGGAPQHF. The whole variable domain, filled in from reference TRBV30 and TRBJ1-5, reads SQTIHQWPATLVQPVGSPLSLECTVEGTSNPNLYWYRQAAGRGLQLLFYSVGIGQISSEVPQNLSASRPQDRQFILSSKKLLLSDSGFYLCAWSATTGGAPQHFGDGTRLSIL.

The count of this clone is one. V gene TRBV5-4 combines with J gene TRBJ2-3, with D hard to call. Germline CDR1 and CDR2: SGHNT and YYREEE (reference sequence). V gave up 2 bases and J gave up 4 bases, with 17 bases separating them. The CDR3 has 16 residues. CDR3 DNA: TGTGCCAGCAGCTTCATGACCGCCCGCGGCGCAGATACGCAGTATTTT. Protein: CASSFMTARGADTQYF.

This chain's CDR3 is CASSLSQEEKLFF. The CDR3 DNA follows: TGTGCCAGCAGCTTGAGTCAGGAAGAAAAACTGTTTTTT. J is TRBJ1-4 and V is TRBV5-5; D is ambiguous. Germline assignment: CDR1 SGHKS and CDR2 YYEKEE (reference sequence). V lost 1 base and J lost 8, with 9 bases in between. The CDR3 sequence is 13 residues long.

The genes are TRBV5-6 and TRBJ2-7; 10 nucleotides line up with TRBD1. Germline CDR1 reads SGHDT; CDR2 reads YYEEEE. The junction had 11 bases not matched to a gene; V was cut back by 4 bases and J by 4 bases. The CDR3 contains 16 residues. CDR3 bases: TGTGCCAGCAGCCACCCCCGGGGACAGGGGCTTTACGAGCAGTACTTC. Its protein product is CASSHPRGQGLYEQYF.

The chain carries TRBV5-8 and TRBJ2-7, with 7 nucleotides matching TRBD2. CDR1 is SGHTS, CDR2 YDEGEE, per germline. J was trimmed by 3 bases and V by 1 base; bases with no gene match: 7. The length of the CDR3 is 15 residues. Written as DNA, the CDR3 is TGTGCCAGCAGCTTGTATTCTAGCGGATACTACGAGCAGTACTTC. Protein product: CASSLYSSGYYEQYF.

The chain employs TRBV27 and TRBJ1-1; the match to TRBD1 covers 8 bases. The J segment lost 1 base and the V segment lost 4 bases, leaving 5 bases of the junction unmatched. This CDR3 is 15 amino acids long. Germline CDR1 reads MNHEY; CDR2 reads SMNVEV (reference sequence). CDR3 DNA sequence: TGTGCCAGCAGTTCCGACAGGGGCGCGAACACTGAAGCTTTCTTT. This codes for CASSSDRGANTEAFF.

V and J are TRBV6-6 and TRBJ2-7; the match to TRBD2 covers 7 bases. CDR1 and CDR2 (germline): MNHNY, SVGAGI (reference sequence). Germline trimming cut 6 bases from V and 4 bases from J; bases unmatched to any gene: 3. The CDR3 runs 12 residues. CDR3 amino acids: CASSTLAYEQYF. Here the CDR3 DNA reads TGTGCCAGCAGCACACTAGCGTACGAGCAGTACTTC.

CDR3: CASSPARDIGNTIYF. The CDR3 nucleotides are TGTGCCAGCAGCCCAGCCCGGGACATCGGAAACACCATATATTTT. V is TRBV13 and J is TRBJ1-3; D might be TRBD1 (6 bases). With 5 bases removed from V and 4 bases from J, the gap between germline ends came to 15 bases. The germline V gene has CDR1 PRHDT and CDR2 FYEKMQ (reference sequence). The CDR3 is 15 residues long.

The CDR3 protein is CASSHRTASGTDTQYF. CDR3 sequence (DNA): TGTGCCAGCAGCCACCGGACAGCCTCCGGCACAGATACGCAGTATTTT. The chain links TRBV14 to TRBJ2-3, with TRBD1 as a possible D gene (6 bases). Trimming removed 3 bases at V and 1 base at J, with 14 bases between. The CDR3 loop spans 16 amino acids. From germline, CDR1 is SGHDN and CDR2 FVKESK.

This rearrangement joins TRBV28 to TRBJ1-3, with D possibly being TRBD1 (5 bases). The CDR3 consists of 15 residues. Per germline, CDR1 MDHEN and CDR2 SYDVKM. Trimming removed 2 bases at V and 0 bases at J, with 8 bases between. CDR3 bases: TGTGCCAGCAGTTTACGGGGGACCTCTGGAAACACCATATATTTT. Translation: CASSLRGTSGNTIYF.

The rearrangement links TRBV5-6 to TRBJ1-6; TRBD1 aligns across 7 bases. The CDR3 contains 16 residues. Trimming cost V 1 base and J 0 bases; bases outside gene matches: 1. Germline V gives CDR1 SGHDT, CDR2 YYEEEE. The CDR3 loop reads CASSLPGGSYNSPLHF. In nucleotides, the CDR3 is TGTGCCAGCAGCTTGCCAGGGGGCTCCTATAATTCACCCCTCCACTTT.

The J gene is TRBJ2-1, the V gene TRBV6-1; the D gene is possibly TRBD1 (5 bases). V lost 3 bases and J lost 6, with 12 bases in between. CDR3 size: 14 residues. Germline values: CDR1 MNHNS, CDR2 SASEGT. CDR3 amino acids: CASSDQGLFNEQFF. In DNA form, the CDR3 reads TGTGCCAGCAGTGATCAGGGATTATTCAATGAGCAGTTCTTC.

The chain couples TRBV28 to TRBJ1-3; D possibly corresponds to TRBD1 (5 bases). This CDR3 is 16 amino acids long. CDR1 is MDHEN and CDR2 is SYDVKM in the germline V gene. V lost 0 bases and J lost 1, with 10 bases in between. The DNA for the CDR3 is TGTGCCAGCAGTTTATGGGGGGGGACGTCTGGAAACACCATATATTTT. Translating it yields CASSLWGGTSGNTIYF.

This chain uses TRBV2 with TRBJ1-5; 7 nucleotides align to TRBD1. CDR3 size: 14 residues. V lost 6 bases to trimming and J lost 4 bases; unmatched junction nucleotides: 6. The germline V gene has CDR1 SNHLY and CDR2 FYNNEI. CDR3: CASSNTGANQPQHF. The CDR3 DNA follows: TGTGCCAGCAGCAATACAGGGGCGAATCAGCCCCAGCATTTT.

The V and J genes are TRBV5-1 and TRBJ2-7; D gene uncertain. The CDR3 extends over 15 amino acids. Germline-derived CDR1 and CDR2 are SGHRS and YFSETQ. V lost 4 bases and J lost 0, with 14 bases in between. The CDR3 loop is CASSPESPSSYEQYF. CDR3 nucleotides: TGCGCCAGCAGCCCCGAGAGCCCGAGCTCCTACGAGCAGTACTTC.

The gene calls are TRBV30 and TRBJ1-2; 9 bases map to TRBD1. The CDR3 extends over 13 amino acids. Trimming took 4 bases from V and 4 from J; bases not matched to a gene: 4. Per germline, CDR1 GTSNPN and CDR2 SVGIG (reference sequence). The CDR3 region has the DNA TGTGCCTGGACCAGGGGACAGGGCTATGGCTACACCTTC. It yields the protein CAWTRGQGYGYTF.

The chain links TRBV7-2 to TRBJ2-7; 8 nucleotides agree with TRBD1. The germline V gene encodes CDR1 SGHTA and CDR2 FQGNSA. V trimming: 6 bases; J trimming: 5 bases; junction bases outside the gene matches: 6. The length of the CDR3 is 13 residues. In DNA form, the CDR3 reads TGTGCCAGCAGTCGCCCGGACAGGGACGAGCAGTACTTC. Its protein is CASSRPDRDEQYF.

V is TRBV5-1 and J is TRBJ1-2; D is perhaps TRBD1 (6 bases). V dropped 0 bases and J dropped 8 bases, with 14 bases sitting between them. CDR1 and CDR2 (germline): SGHRS, YFSETQ. The CDR3 extends over 14 amino acids. CDR3 sequence reads: CASSLADRTGGYTF. CDR3 nucleotides: TGCGCCAGCAGCTTGGCCGACAGGACGGGAGGCTACACCTTC.

The chain joins TRBV4-1 to TRBJ1-2; tentatively, D is TRBD1 (5 bases). Germline V CDR1 and CDR2: MGHRA, YSYEKL. Trimming took 3 bases from V and 7 from J, leaving 21 bases between them. The CDR3 is 16 amino acids. CDR3 region: CASSQWGGVDMSGYTF. The CDR3 DNA reads as TGCGCCAGCAGCCAGTGGGGCGGGGTCGATATGAGTGGCTACACCTTC.

The rearrangement links TRBV6-1 to TRBJ2-1, with D possibly TRBD2 on 8 matching bases. The CDR3 runs 17 residues. Trimming left V 3 bases short and J 0 bases short, with 15 bases between. The germline CDR1 and CDR2 sequences are MNHNS and SASEGT. The CDR3 here is CASSDGGGQISYNEQFF. CDR3 nucleotides: TGTGCCAGCAGTGACGGGGGGGGACAGATCTCCTACAATGAGCAGTTCTTC.

CDR3 nucleotide sequence: TGTGCCAGGGACCCTAGCGGTTCCTACAATGAGCAGTTCTTC. This gives the protein CARDPSGSYNEQFF. The rearrangement uses TRBV5-4 and TRBJ2-1, with 7 bases identical to TRBD2. V lost 8 bases, J lost 1 base, and 6 bases stayed unmatched. The CDR3 totals 14 residues. The V gene's germline CDR1 is SGHNT and CDR2 YYREEE (reference sequence). Complete variable domain (other parts from reference TRBV5-4 and TRBJ2-1): ETGVTQSPTHLIKTRGQQVTLRCSSQSGHNTVSWYQQALGQGPQFIFQYYREEENGRGNFPPRFSGLQFPNYSSELNVNALELDDSALYLCARDPSGSYNEQFFGPGTRLTVL.

The chain employs TRBV27 and TRBJ1-1, with TRBD1 as a possible D gene (6 bases). This CDR3 has 15 residues. V was shortened by 5 bases and J by 0 bases, with 13 bases between the two germline ends. Germline lookup yields CDR1 MNHEY and CDR2 SMNVEV (reference sequence). The CDR3 region has the DNA TGTGCCAGCAGTCCCCGACAGGCAATGAACACTGAAGCTTTCTTT. Protein sequence: CASSPRQAMNTEAFF.

The chain uses TRBV5-1 and TRBJ2-2; 7 nucleotides align to TRBD2. Trimming cost V 2 bases and J 5 bases; bases outside gene matches: 6. CDR1 and CDR2 from the germline V gene are SGHRS and YFSETQ. The CDR3 has 15 residues. CDR3 nucleotide sequence: TGCGCCAGCAGCTTCGGGGCGGGAGTTACCGGGGAGCTGTTTTTT. Translating it yields CASSFGAGVTGELFF.

V usage is TRBV7-9 and J usage is TRBJ2-2, with 14 bases matching TRBD2. The CDR3 loop spans 18 amino acids. Per the germline V gene, CDR1 is SEHNR and CDR2 is FQNEAQ (reference sequence). Trimming took 5 bases from V and 0 from J; bases not matched to a gene: 5. Here the CDR3 DNA reads TGTGCCAGCAGCCCGGGACTAGCGGGAGCCCCGAACACCGGGGAGCTGTTTTTT. It is translated as CASSPGLAGAPNTGELFF.